The 15 T cell receptor beta chains presented below share a single source sample, sequenced in a study of blood T cell repertoires in COVID-19 (dated by TCRdb to between 2020 and 2021). The library was built by means of the immunoSEQ multiplex PCR assay. TCRdb holds this immuneACCESS table with in-frame rearrangements only. Some clones are missing; in checked studies, unresolved V genes explain under half, and the rest has no known cause. Within this sample are roughly 150,000 clones, with 84% of them counted one time only. The ten largest clones add up to roughly 6.8% of the sample. The sample consisted of peripheral blood. These receptors were taken from a woman in her fifties or sixties in a cohort sampled during active or convalescent COVID-19.

This clone was counted at least ten times. The V call is TRBV4-3, the J call TRBJ1-2, with 8 bases matching TRBD1. From germline, CDR1 is LGHNA and CDR2 YSLEER. V trimming: 1 base; J trimming: 4 bases; junction bases outside the gene matches: 8. The CDR3 consists of 16 residues. The CDR3, as DNA: TGCGCCAGCAGCCAAGTCTACTCGACAGGGGTCTATGGCTACACCTTC. Encoded protein: CASSQVYSTGVYGYTF.

The genes are TRBV19 and TRBJ1-3, with 7 bases aligning to TRBD1. The CDR3 is made up of 16 amino acids. Germline V gives CDR1 LNHDA, CDR2 SQIVND (reference sequence). V shed 5 bases, J shed 4 bases, and the junction held 11 bases outside the gene matches. CDR3 in DNA: TGTGCCAGTAGTGTACAAGAGGGGGCGCGGGGAAACACCATATATTTT. Protein product: CASSVQEGARGNTIYF. The complete variable domain, with remaining parts taken from reference TRBV19 and TRBJ1-3, reads DGGITQSPKYLFRKEGQNVTLSCEQNLNHDAMYWYRQDPGQGLRLIYYSQIVNDFQKGDIAEGYSVSREKKESFPLTVTSAQKNPTAFYLCASSVQEGARGNTIYFGEGSWLTVV.

This clone was counted once. The rearrangement joins TRBV21-1 to TRBJ2-7; TRBD1 is the table's D call and was not checked against the DNA. TRBV21-1 is tagged as a pseudogene. The CDR3 runs 14 residues. CDR3 protein: CASSPWTGLYEQYF. In nucleotides, the CDR3 is TGTGCCAGCAGCCCATGGACAGGACTCTACGAGCAGTACTTC.

The chain combines TRBV5-1 with TRBJ1-1; unclear D gene. The ends were cut back, 4 bases at V and 1 base at J, with 8 bases in the middle. Germline V gene sequence: CDR1 SGHRS, CDR2 YFSETQ. The CDR3 extends over 13 amino acids. The CDR3 bases are TGCGCCAGCAGCCCCCGACAGAACACTGAAGCTTTCTTT. It is translated as CASSPRQNTEAFF.

The V and J genes are TRBV7-2 and TRBJ1-2; D perhaps matches TRBD1 (5 bases). The CDR3 is 15 amino acids. Trimming removed 1 base from V and 6 bases from J, with 15 bases in between. Germline-derived CDR1 and CDR2 are SGHTA and FQGNSA. The CDR3 loop is CASSLGGQVPDGYTF. CDR3 sequence (DNA): TGTGCCAGCAGCTTAGGAGGACAAGTCCCCGATGGCTACACCTTC.

The chain combines TRBV2 with TRBJ2-7, with D maybe TRBD1 (6 bases). CDR1 and CDR2 (germline): SNHLY, FYNNEI. Trimming shortened V by 3 bases and J by 6 bases, and 12 bases separated the two germline ends. The CDR3 spans 13 residues. CDR3 region: CASSDMGAPEQYF. As DNA, the CDR3 is TGTGCCAGCAGTGACATGGGGGCCCCCGAGCAGTACTTC.

This clone was counted once. The chain couples TRBV29-1 to TRBJ2-7; D may be TRBD2 (6 bases). The CDR3 covers 12 residues. Trimming left V 2 bases short and J 5 bases short, with 10 bases between. Germline V gene data show CDR1 as SQVTM and CDR2 as ANQGSEA. The CDR3 is CSVEWPGDEQYF. The CDR3 region has the DNA TGCAGCGTTGAATGGCCGGGGGACGAGCAGTACTTC.

Points on this clone: At one boundary the junction diverges from the germline segment, which might be a read error. V and J are TRBV7-7 and TRBJ1-1; TRBD1 matches 8 bases. There are 17 residues in the CDR3. Germline CDR1 SSHAT, CDR2 FNYEAQ (reference sequence). The CDR3 sequence: CASSLGTGGELRTEAFF. DNA of the CDR3: TGTGCTAGCAGCCTGGGGACAGGAGGTGAGTTAAGGACTGAAGCTTTCTTT.

The CDR3 nucleotides read TGTGCCAGCAGGAGGGCTAGCGGGAACAATGAGCAGTTCTTC. Encoded protein: CASRRASGNNEQFF. The V call is TRBV6-5, the J call TRBJ2-1; TRBD2 matches 9 bases. The germline V gene has CDR1 MNHEY and CDR2 SVGAGI. The CDR3 consists of 14 residues. Losses at the gene ends were 6 bases for V and 5 bases for J; bases not matched to a gene: 5.

V usage is TRBV7-9 and J usage is TRBJ2-5, with TRBD2 matching over 10 bases. V gave up 3 bases and J gave up 4 bases; unmatched junction bases: 8. Per the germline V gene, CDR1 is SEHNR and CDR2 is FQNEAQ (reference sequence). This CDR3 region has 16 residues. CDR3 DNA: TGTGCCAGCAGCTTCCAGAGCGGGGGGGCCGGAGAGACCCAGTACTTC. Its translation is CASSFQSGGAGETQYF.

As DNA, the CDR3 is TGTGCCAGCAGCCTCGGGACAGGGTCCTACGAGCAGTACTTC. It specifies CASSLGTGSYEQYF. This rearrangement joins TRBV6-5 to TRBJ2-7, with TRBD1 matching 9 bases. V trimming: 6 bases; J trimming: 1 base; junction bases outside the gene matches: 4. The CDR3 totals 14 residues. Germline lookup yields CDR1 MNHEY and CDR2 SVGAGI.

The chain has TRBV19 and TRBJ1-1, with 9 bases matching TRBD1. Trimming at V came to 6 bases and at J to 1 base, leaving 6 bases not matched to a gene. This CDR3 is 15 amino acids long. Germline V gene data show CDR1 as LNHDA and CDR2 as SQIVND (reference sequence). CDR3 nucleotide sequence: TGTGCCAGTAGGGCCGGACAGGGGACGAACACTGAAGCTTTCTTT. Protein: CASRAGQGTNTEAFF.

The chain uses TRBV6-6 and TRBJ1-6; TRBD1 matches at 10 bases. This CDR3 spans 15 amino acids. CDR1 MNHNY and CDR2 SVGAGI come from the germline V gene (reference sequence). The V gene end was trimmed by 6 bases and the J gene end by 7 bases; junction bases not matched to a gene: 6. CDR3 nucleotide sequence: TGTGCCAGCAGCCCGGGACAGGGGACGAATTCACCCCTCCACTTT. Translating it yields CASSPGQGTNSPLHF.

The rearrangement uses TRBV7-2 and TRBJ2-7; 13 bases match TRBD2. The germline gives CDR1 SGHTA, CDR2 FQGNSA. The CDR3 covers 17 residues. V lost 4 bases to trimming and J lost 5 bases; unmatched junction nucleotides: 11. The CDR3: CASSSRGLAGRSHEQYF. For the CDR3, the DNA is TGTGCCAGCAGCTCGAGGGGACTAGCGGGGAGGAGCCACGAGCAGTACTTC.

This clone turned up a few times. This chain joins TRBV7-8 and TRBJ2-5; 8 bases fit TRBD1. The V gene's germline CDR1 is SGHVS and CDR2 FQNEAQ. The CDR3 consists of 16 residues. V shed 5 bases and J 4 bases; nucleotides not matched to a gene: 12. CDR3: CASSVESRGQLETQYF. As DNA, the CDR3 is TGTGCCAGCAGCGTAGAGAGCAGGGGGCAATTAGAGACCCAGTACTTC.